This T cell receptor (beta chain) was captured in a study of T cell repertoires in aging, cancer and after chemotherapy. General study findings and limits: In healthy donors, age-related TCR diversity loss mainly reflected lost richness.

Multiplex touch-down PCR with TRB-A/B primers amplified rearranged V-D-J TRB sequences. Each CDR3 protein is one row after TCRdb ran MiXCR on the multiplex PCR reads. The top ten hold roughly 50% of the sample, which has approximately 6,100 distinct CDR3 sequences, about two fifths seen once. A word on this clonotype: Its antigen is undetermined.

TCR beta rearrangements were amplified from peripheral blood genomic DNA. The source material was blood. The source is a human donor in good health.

The CDR3 DNA is TGTGCCTGCTCACCCCACCCTGGAGGGACTTACGAGCAGTACTTC. It specifies CACSPHPGGTYEQYF. This chain links TRBV7-6 with TRBJ2-7; D possibly corresponds to TRBD2 (6 bases). Between the trimmed V and J ends, which lost 11 bases and 4 bases, there was a span of 24 bases. The germline gives CDR1 SGHVS, CDR2 FNYEAQ. This CDR3 contains 15 residues. The full variable domain, rest sourced from reference TRBV7-6 and TRBJ2-7, is GAGVSQSPRYKVTKRGQDVALRCDPISGHVSLYWYRQALGQGPEFLTYFNYEAQQDKSGLPNDRFSAERPEGSISTLTIQRTEQRDSAMYRCACSPHPGGTYEQYFGPGTRLTVT.